The present T cell receptor (beta chain) was sequenced within a study of cytomegalovirus exposure and HLA in healthy donors (dated by TCRdb to the late 2010s). For the study in its entirety: In an earlier analysis of 550 to 750 of the donors, approximately 300 Gb of sequence data and 95 million to 130 million unique TCR beta sequences from 150 million to 200 million T cells were reported. On average, roughly 240,000 unique TCR beta nucleotide sequences were sequenced per donor among a few hundred genotyped donors of the cohort, with roughly 18% of those sequences being non-productive. An earlier analysis of approximately 580 of the donors used high-throughput TCR beta sequencing to judge whether each TCR beta V gene segment behaved as functional or pseudogenic. Genome-wide SNP genotypes for about 65% of the roughly 670 donors were used in a later genetic analysis, which treated that subset as a discovery cohort. The study was designed to test whether signatures of past pathogen exposure could be identified by cataloging public T cell receptors. To study patterns of TCR occurrence, a later analysis re-analyzed previously published TCR beta repertoires from 550 to 800 donors and added high-resolution HLA genotyping. Among the roughly 400 genotyped donors, approximately 82% belonged to the genetic ancestry cluster associated with self-reported Caucasian donors. The number of typed donors differed by locus: 629-630 for A, B, C, DRB1 and DQB1; approximately 540 for DQA1; about 600 for DPA1; and around 450 for DPB1. The study combined high-throughput TCR immunosequencing, statistical association of individual TCRs with disease status, and machine learning to predict cytomegalovirus infection status. An early release covering around 630 HLA-typed donors comprised approximately 290 gigabases of sequencing data and tens of millions of unique TCR sequences. Donor age, sex, ethnicity and CMV serostatus were collected together with the repertoire data. Using immunosequencing, the study profiled T cell repertoires from around 670 subjects and related those repertoires to cytomegalovirus serostatus. Every discovery cohort repertoire had been produced on one sequencing platform. Besides the first cohort of around 700 subjects, a separate validation cohort made up of 120 or so different subjects was used. The later analysis used no new phenotypic data to find candidate immune exposures, relying instead on TCR beta sequences and their occurrence across donors. Because of strong linkage in the cohort, four or five DR-DQ haplotypes were treated as single units for association and clustering. HLA typing included class I and class II loci at four-digit resolution. Findings and caveats that apply to the study as a whole: In a later analysis, several top co-occurrence clusters were reported to appear linked to parvovirus B19, influenza, CMV and Epstein-Barr virus. Sequencing depth was assumed to be roughly uniform across donors in the presence/absence analyses, though that assumption may not hold. A further reported finding was that TCR beta sequences accurately predicted the HLA-A and HLA-B alleles for most subjects in the first cohort. Correlated functional status among segregating V segments might reflect linkage disequilibrium, but an unknown experimental factor could not be ruled out. Specific HLA alleles were associated with 15,000 to 20,000 TCR beta sequences at a false discovery rate of 0.05 in a later analysis. CMV serostatus was the only immune exposure information available for the cohort. The classifier was reported to diagnose cytomegalovirus status with high specificity and sensitivity in both the original cohort and the validation cohort. Because counts were too low, about 15 rarely observed V segments, including chromosome 9 orphons, were left out of the earlier analysis of about 500 of the donors. In a later analysis, TCR association rates were found to vary across HLA loci, with the most associated TCRs seen for DRB1 alleles and the fewest for HLA-C alleles. A later genetic analysis associated a missense DCLRE1C variant with V-gene and J-gene trimming of TCR beta chains, and an independent cohort replicated the association. Compared with the roughly 600-donor mean, donors in an Asian-associated ancestry cluster had fewer N-insertions in productive TCRs, according to a later genetic analysis. The study gave a list of roughly 150 TCR beta chains associated with cytomegalovirus. A cluster of highly shared sequence variants was judged likely to represent a technical artifact of the sequencing pipeline. Because the 87-base-pair reads could not distinguish some IMGT-functional V segments, including TRBV6-2 and TRBV6-3, those segments were excluded. A later analysis found that HLA-associated TCR beta chains were more clonally expanded and had lower generation probabilities than equally common non-associated chains. This cohort had only TCR beta chains sequenced, and the lack of alpha or paired-chain data limited which features could be detected. The authors suggested that the approach could potentially be extended to other disease states and immunological phenotypes. HLA typing was unavailable for some donors at each locus, so association tests used only the typed subset. Assigning TCR associations to individual alleles was difficult when HLA alleles, especially DR and DQ, strongly co-occurred. In an earlier analysis of under 600 of the donors, most TCR beta V segments were observed in productive rearrangements about 87% or about 30% of the time, broadly matching IMGT annotations. According to a later analysis, most CMV-associated TCR beta chains appeared to be HLA-restricted, and the HLA associations seemed to be driven largely by CMV exposure. While some public TCRs were present in many individuals, most TCR sequences turned up only very rarely across donors. A few of the identified cytomegalovirus-associated TCR beta chains were confirmed in vitro to be specific for cytomegalovirus antigens.

The cohort was made up of about 610 healthy bone marrow donors. At the time of sampling, all cohort members were nominally healthy, though unrecorded immune exposures were likely present. The donor was CMV seronegative and belonged to the group of under 400 seronegative cohort members. Each donor provided a peripheral blood sample, and peripheral blood mononuclear cells were used for TCR beta sequencing. Genomic DNA extraction from the blood cell samples was performed with the Qiagen DNeasy Blood Extraction Kit. Worth noting for this clone: Its antigen remains undetermined. Base qualities are not recorded, but no much larger clone differs from it by a single base.

Libraries were prepared through the immunoSEQ multiplex PCR assay. For the multiplex PCR, a mixture combining 60 forward primers for TCR Vbeta segments and 13 reverse primers for TCR Jbeta segments was used. The CDR3 region of rearranged TCR beta genes was amplified from genomic DNA with a multiplex PCR assay. Amplified TCR beta libraries were sequenced as 87-base-pair reads on the Illumina HiSeq System. Per the source publication's procedure: Across the 500 to 750 repertoires, a later analysis counted 60 million to 90 million unique TCR beta chains, approximately 10 million of which were shared by at least two donors. A nearest-neighbor algorithm error-corrected the raw reads and collapsed the reads into unique sequences, merging closely related sequences to remove PCR and sequencing errors. CDR3 sequences were aligned to IMGT reference sequences to assign V, D and J gene segments. For a sequence to be retained, a match of at least six nucleotides to both a V gene segment and a J gene segment was required. Rearrangements were called productive when the CDR3 lacked stop codons and stayed in frame with V and J; all others were non-productive. CDR3 was defined according to IMGT convention as the region running from the second conserved V-encoded cysteine to the conserved J-encoded phenylalanine. In an earlier analysis of 550 to 650 of the donors, sequences lacking an unambiguous match to a single V gene segment were excluded. An earlier analysis of approximately 590 of the donors classified V segments as functional when productive rearrangements were above 56.7% and as segregating when the standard deviation between donors was above 5%. A statistical classification framework was developed to diagnose cytomegalovirus status using the catalog of TCR beta chain sequences. In a later analysis, TCR nucleotide sequences were compared against IMGT/GENE-DB human TR gene sequences so that V and J genes could be assigned. In a later analysis, CDR3 sequences and most-parsimonious VDJ recombination scenarios were assigned using the TCRdist pipeline. In a later analysis, each TCR beta chain was defined by its CDR3 amino acid sequence together with its V-gene family, and reads lacking a unique V-gene family were excluded. As a way to deal with suspected cross-contamination and a sequencing artifact, a later analysis dropped 450 to 700 nucleotide sequences that were highly shared and had low generation probability. In a later analysis, a clonal expansion index for each public chain was calculated from normalized within-repertoire ranks of inferred template counts. Generation probabilities in a later analysis came from a VDJ recombination model fitted to out-of-frame rearrangements, and those results were checked against IGoR. A later analysis scored TCR-TCR, TCR-HLA and TCR-CMV co-occurrence with hypergeometric tests, applying a repertoire-size bias correction to TCR pairs. A later analysis estimated false discovery rates by permuting HLA or CMV assignments 20 times. In a later analysis, co-occurring TCRs were grouped with DBSCAN, and TCRdist sequence similarity was added when clustering was performed within HLA-allele-positive subsets. Co-occurrence clustering excluded repertoires with fewer than 30,000 or more than 120,000 public chains, plus five with anomalous nucleotide sharing. Drawn from immuneACCESS, this table holds only the in-frame rearrangements with V and J called that TCRdb kept. Clones are partly lost; checked studies trace under half to an unresolved V gene and leave the rest unexplained. V and J calls plus clone size are reproduced from that table; the DNA served to infer D and trimming. The sample table shows more than 130,000 clones, and about 78% are seen once. Of the sample, 2.5% to 3% is held by the ten largest clones.

V is cut by 1 base and J by 5 bases, and the space between the germline ends is 8 bases. From the cysteine up to the phenylalanine, the CDR3 has a length of 14 residues. The kept DNA is CDR3 alone, 42 bases in frame from the first base. The germline V gene provides CDR1 LGHNT and CDR2 FRNRAP. This receptor chain uses TRBV12-5 and TRBJ2-2, with a tentative D gene TRBD2 over 5 matching bases. The sequence was obtained from a male donor in good health and CMV-seronegative. The specimen sequenced was PBMCs. The CDR3 here reads CASGLDGETGELFF. The nucleotide sequence is given as TGTGCTAGTGGTTTGGACGGGGAGACCGGGGAGCTGTTTTTT.